This T cell receptor (beta chain) came from a study of T cells in Graves' hyperthyroidism and ophthalmopathy. Comments on this clonotype: As yet, its antigen is unknown.

Study-wide results and caveats: Separating ophthalmopathy from stable hyperthyroidism was achieved by a 13 V-J model.

From RNA transcripts, TCR beta CDR3 regions were amplified. The TCR CDR3 first-round RT-PCR relied on the HTBI primer set. TCRdb independently ran MiXCR on the multiplex PCR reads; one entry per CDR3 protein. The sample lists about 380,000 distinct CDR3 sequences, roughly 20% occurring once. The CDR3 contains 14 residues. J gave up 2 bases and V 4 bases, and 1 base lay outside the gene matches. The germline gives CDR1 ENHRY, CDR2 SYGVKD. The chain is built from TRBV10-3 and TRBJ1-5; 8 nucleotides agree with TRBD1. This TCR came from a man younger than 35 with Graves' ophthalmopathy. The sequenced sample consisted of blood. The CDR3 bases are TGTGCCATCAGTGTGGACAGGGGCAATCAGCCCCAGCATTTT. Protein product: CAISVDRGNQPQHF.